Each of the 10 T cell receptor beta chains below was sequenced from the same sample in a study of cytomegalovirus exposure and HLA in healthy donors. Both 60 Vbeta primers and 13 Jbeta primers went into the PCR. Method: immunoSEQ multiplex PCR; TCRdb's copy keeps in-frame clones and lacks some. This table holds tens of thousands of clones, about four fifths found once. The sample was PBMCs. The receptors shown here come from a man aged 30 to 45 in good health and CMV-seronegative.

The chain combines TRBV13 with TRBJ2-5; 9 positions agree with TRBD1. Losses at the gene ends were 4 bases for V and 5 bases for J; bases not matched to a gene: 11. The V gene's germline CDR1 is PRHDT and CDR2 FYEKMQ (reference sequence). CDR3 length: 16 residues. CDR3 nucleotides: TGTGCCAGCAGCTCCCGGGACAGGGTTGAGGGGGAGACCCAGTACTTC. Its translation is CASSSRDRVEGETQYF.

The V gene is TRBV30, the J gene TRBJ2-2; D not certain. V was shortened by 3 bases and J by 1 base, with 12 bases between the two germline ends. Germline lookup yields CDR1 GTSNPN and CDR2 SVGIG (reference sequence). CDR3 size: 15 residues. CDR3 in amino acids: CAWSLRSENTGELFF. CDR3 DNA sequence: TGTGCCTGGAGCCTTCGGAGCGAGAACACCGGGGAGCTGTTTTTT.

This clone was detected a few times. V and J are TRBV27 and TRBJ1-6; D possibly corresponds to TRBD1 (6 bases). Germline CDR1 reads MNHEY; CDR2 reads SMNVEV (reference sequence). The V end was cut by 8 bases, the J end by 0 bases, with 11 bases between. This CDR3 spans 15 amino acids. The CDR3 region is CASGQISSYNSPLHF. As DNA, the CDR3 is TGTGCCAGCGGACAGATAAGCTCCTATAATTCACCCCTCCACTTT.

The J gene is TRBJ1-1, the V gene TRBV2; no clear D. CDR1 is SNHLY, CDR2 FYNNEI, per germline. Trimming cost V 3 bases and J 4 bases, with 9 bases left between them. There are 13 residues in the CDR3. The CDR3 nucleotides read TGTGCCAGCAGTGACGGGAGGAGCACTGAAGCTTTCTTT. Its protein is CASSDGRSTEAFF. Complete variable domain (other parts from reference TRBV2 and TRBJ1-1): EPEVTQTPSHQVTQMGQEVILRCVPISNHLYFYWYRQILGQKVEFLVSFYNNEISEKSEIFDDQFSVERPDGSNFTLKIRSTKLEDSAMYFCASSDGRSTEAFFGQGTRLTVV.

The J gene is TRBJ2-5, the V gene TRBV10-1, with unresolved D. Germline V gene sequence: CDR1 WNHNN, CDR2 SYGVQD (reference sequence). Trimming cost V 2 bases and J 2 bases, with 9 bases left between them. The CDR3 consists of 14 residues. For the CDR3, the DNA is TGCGCCAGCAGTGAGGGGCGCGCTCAAGAGACCCAGTACTTC. The encoded protein is CASSEGRAQETQYF.

A few counts support this clone. The identical CDR3 is also encoded by other nucleotide sequences in the sample. The J gene is TRBJ1-1, the V gene TRBV10-3, with TRBD1 matching 7 bases. J was trimmed by 3 bases and V by 7 bases; bases with no gene match: 5. This CDR3 has 13 amino acids. Germline loops: CDR1 ENHRY, CDR2 SYGVKD. The CDR3, as DNA: TGTGCCATCACGCCCGACAGGGACACTGAAGCTTTCTTT. Its translation: CAITPDRDTEAFF.

This chain joins TRBV7-6 and TRBJ1-4; D is undetermined. Germline lookup yields CDR1 SGHVS and CDR2 FNYEAQ. The CDR3 contains 13 residues. Trimming took 1 base from V and 7 from J, leaving 7 bases between them. CDR3 sequence (DNA): TGTGCCAGCAGCTTAGAGCCTACTGAAAAACTGTTTTTT. This codes for CASSLEPTEKLFF.

V is TRBV4-2 and J is TRBJ2-3; unclear D gene. The CDR3 sequence is 16 residues long. V was trimmed by 0 bases and J by 0 bases, leaving 10 bases between them. Germline V CDR1 and CDR2: LGHNA, YNFKEQ. The DNA of the CDR3 is TGTGCCAGCAGCCAAGATTCCGTGACTAGCACAGATACGCAGTATTTT. Protein product: CASSQDSVTSTDTQYF.

This chain links TRBV6-5 with TRBJ2-7; TRBD2 matches at 12 bases. CDR3 length equals 15 residues. Germline V gene data show CDR1 as MNHEY and CDR2 as SVGAGI. J gave up 4 bases and V 2 bases, and 3 bases lay outside the gene matches. For the CDR3, the DNA is TGTGCCAGCAGTTACCGGCTAGCGGGGGGGTACGAGCAGTACTTC. As protein: CASSYRLAGGYEQYF.

This clone is a singleton in its sample. The rearrangement links TRBV4-3 to TRBJ2-4; TRBD1 matches at 7 bases. With 0 bases clipped from V and 8 bases from J, the junction kept 10 bases outside the gene matches. Germline V gene data show CDR1 as LGHNA and CDR2 as YSLEER. The CDR3 spans 16 residues. CDR3 nucleotides: TGCGCCAGCAGCCAAGATGAAGGCAGGGGGACGGACATTCAGTACTTC. Its translation: CASSQDEGRGTDIQYF.